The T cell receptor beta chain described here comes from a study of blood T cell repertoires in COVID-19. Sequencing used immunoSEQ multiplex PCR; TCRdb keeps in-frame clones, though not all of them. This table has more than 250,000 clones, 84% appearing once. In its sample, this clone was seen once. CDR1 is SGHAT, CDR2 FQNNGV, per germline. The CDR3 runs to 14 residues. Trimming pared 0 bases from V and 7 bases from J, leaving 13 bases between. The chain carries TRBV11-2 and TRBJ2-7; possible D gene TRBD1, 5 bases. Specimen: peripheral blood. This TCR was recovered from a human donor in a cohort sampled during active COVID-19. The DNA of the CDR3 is TGTGCCAGCAGCTTAGATGGGGCGGTGCGGGAGCAGTACTTC. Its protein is CASSLDGAVREQYF.